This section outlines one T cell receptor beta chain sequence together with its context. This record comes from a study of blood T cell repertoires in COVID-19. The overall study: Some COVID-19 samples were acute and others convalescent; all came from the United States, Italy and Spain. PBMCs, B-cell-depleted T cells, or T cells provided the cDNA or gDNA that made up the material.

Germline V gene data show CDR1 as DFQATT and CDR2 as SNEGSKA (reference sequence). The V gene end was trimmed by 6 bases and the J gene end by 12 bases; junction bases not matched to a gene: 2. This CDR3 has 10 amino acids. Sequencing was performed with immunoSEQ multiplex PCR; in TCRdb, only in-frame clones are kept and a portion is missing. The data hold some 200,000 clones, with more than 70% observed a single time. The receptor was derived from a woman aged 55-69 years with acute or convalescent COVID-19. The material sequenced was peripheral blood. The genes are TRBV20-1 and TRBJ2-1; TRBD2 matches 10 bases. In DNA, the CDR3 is TGCAGTGCCAAGCGGGAGGGGCAGTTCTTC. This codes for CSAKREGQFF.